This TCR beta chain came from a study of cytomegalovirus exposure and HLA in healthy donors. Study outcomes and limitations: Productive status was seen about 87% or about 30% of the time for most TCR beta V segments in an earlier analysis. The listing of roughly 160 TCR beta chains classed them as cytomegalovirus-associated. It was in a later analysis that TCR association rates were seen to vary by HLA locus, highest for DRB1 and lowest for HLA-C.

Germline loops: CDR1 SGHDT, CDR2 YYEEEE. With V trimmed by 5 bases and J by 7 bases, 9 bases remained unmatched. CDR3 length: 15 amino acids. Both 60 Vbeta primers and 13 Jbeta primers went into the PCR. Only in-frame clones appear in the TCRdb table, and some are missing; sequencing was by immunoSEQ multiplex PCR. The repertoire holds about 140,000 clones, 60% to 80% seen once, with about 1.6% in the top ten. Concerning this clone itself: Antigen unknown.

The TCR originated in a female donor in good health and CMV-seronegative. The chain recombines TRBV5-6 with TRBJ2-1; 10 positions match TRBD2. Sequencing was carried out using PBMCs. DNA of the CDR3: TGTGCCAGCAGACGGACTAGCGGAGGTCGGAATGAGCAGTTCTTC. Translation: CASRRTSGGRNEQFF.